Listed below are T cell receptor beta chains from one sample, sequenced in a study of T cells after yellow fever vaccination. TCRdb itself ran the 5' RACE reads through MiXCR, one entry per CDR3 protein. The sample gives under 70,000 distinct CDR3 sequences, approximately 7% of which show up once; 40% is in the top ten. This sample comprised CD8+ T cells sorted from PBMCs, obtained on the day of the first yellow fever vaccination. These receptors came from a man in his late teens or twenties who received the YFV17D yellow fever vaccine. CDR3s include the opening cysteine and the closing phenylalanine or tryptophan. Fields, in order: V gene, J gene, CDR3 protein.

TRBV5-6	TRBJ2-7	CASSLVSTPYEQYF
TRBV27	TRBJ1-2	CASHSTGTGIANYGYTF
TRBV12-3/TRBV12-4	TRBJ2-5	CASSLWQEETQYF
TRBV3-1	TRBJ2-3	CASSLRGPTDTQYF
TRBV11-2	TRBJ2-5	CASWDRGGQETQYF
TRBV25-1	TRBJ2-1	CASSITGLAAYNEQFF
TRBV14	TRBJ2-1	CASSRIAGGPNNEQFF
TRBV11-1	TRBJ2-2	CASSLGLGIVGELFF
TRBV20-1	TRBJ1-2	CSARDKTSYGYTF
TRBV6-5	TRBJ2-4	CASSSGTVPKNIQYF
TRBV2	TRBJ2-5	CASSPGLVRETQYF
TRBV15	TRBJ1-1	CATSSGVEGLNTEAFF
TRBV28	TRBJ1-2	CASSFIIDYGYTF
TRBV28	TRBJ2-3	CASEDPGDTQYF
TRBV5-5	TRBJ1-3	CASTTGNTIYF
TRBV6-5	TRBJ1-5	CASSYEGRTNQPQHF
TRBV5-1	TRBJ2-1	CASSLDAGGYEQFF
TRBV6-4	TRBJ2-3	CASSEGGGAADTQYF
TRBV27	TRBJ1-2	CASSLSGINYGYTF
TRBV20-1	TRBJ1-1	CSAWDGENTEAFF
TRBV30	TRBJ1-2	CAWSVGDRVHTF
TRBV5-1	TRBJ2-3	CASRTGSRSTDTQYF
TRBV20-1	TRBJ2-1	CSVSGGVWNEQFF
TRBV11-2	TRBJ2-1	CASSWPSGGYNEQFF
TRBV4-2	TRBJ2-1	CAMSPEVRHNEQFF
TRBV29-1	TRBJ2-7	CSVSLYRTVYEQYF
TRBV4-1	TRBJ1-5	CASSQGPGEAQPQHF